The entry that follows covers one T cell receptor beta chain sequence. Its antigen is not known. This record comes from a study of cytomegalovirus exposure and HLA in healthy donors. Study outcomes and limitations: The records held CMV serostatus as the only immune exposure information. An observed cluster of highly shared sequence variants was recorded as a likely sequencing artifact.

The PCR ran on 60 Vbeta and 13 Jbeta primers. The repertoire was sequenced with immunoSEQ multiplex PCR; TCRdb's copy has only in-frame clones and lacks some. The sample has about 170,000 clones, around three quarters seen once. The CDR3 loop spans 14 amino acids. Germline lookup yields CDR1 SGHVS and CDR2 FNYEAQ. Trimming removed 3 bases at V and 2 bases at J, with 11 bases between. The chain carries TRBV7-6 and TRBJ2-7; tentatively, D is TRBD1 (6 bases). This sequence originates from a woman aged 25 to 39 in good health and CMV-seropositive. Source material: PBMCs. CDR3 protein: CASSLRGLTYEQYF. The DNA for the CDR3 is TGTGCCAGCAGCTTGAGGGGGTTGACCTACGAGCAGTACTTC.